This T cell receptor beta chain was found in a study of beta chain features in type 1 diabetes. Background on the study: Sorted cells from all samples, numbering 107,917,701, were examined.

Purities in excess of 95% were seen in all sorted populations. This clone occurred a few times. The antigen is unknown. Study-level points and caveats: For type 1 diabetes patients, VDJ junctions showed fewer insertions and more deletions.

The whole isolated RNA underwent reverse transcription, so sequencing captured expressed TCRB transcripts. About 3.6 million reads were obtained on average from naive, central memory and regulatory T cell samples. Generated by immunoSEQ multiplex PCR, the TCRdb table keeps only in-frame clones and is missing some. Counted here are over 150,000 clones, around 8% occurring once; the ten biggest clones make up 0.65%. Germline CDR1 reads SEHNR; CDR2 reads FQNEAQ (reference sequence). The CDR3 has 13 residues. V dropped 3 bases and J dropped 1 base, with 6 bases sitting between them. The rearrangement links TRBV7-9 to TRBJ1-1; D remains ambiguous. This clonotype was obtained from a young man in good health. The sample taken for sequencing was central memory CD4+ T cells from blood. The CDR3 nucleotides are TGTGCCAGCAGCTTGGAGGAGAACACTGAAGCTTTCTTT. Protein sequence: CASSLEENTEAFF. Full variable domain (missing parts from reference TRBV7-9 and TRBJ1-1): DTGVSQNPRHKITKRGQNVTFRCDPISEHNRLYWYRQTLGQGPEFLTYFQNEAQLEKSRLLSDRFSAERPKGSFSTLEIQRTEQGDSAMYLCASSLEENTEAFFGQGTRLTVV.